The T cell receptor beta chain described here comes from a study of CD8 T cells in ankylosing spondylitis. General study points: A TCR beta motif of roughly eight highly homologous variants appeared characteristic of ankylosing spondylitis blood. Clones linked to disease were reported to show significant enrichment in matched ankylosing spondylitis synovial fluid.

CDR1 SQVTM and CDR2 ANQGSEA come from the germline V gene. V dropped 7 bases and J dropped 1; count of bases not matched to a gene: 5. The CDR3 covers 13 residues. This clonotype was seen a few times. Its antigen is undetermined. MiXCR, run by TCRdb on the 5' RACE reads, gives a single entry per CDR3 protein. This sample has 750,000 to 850,000 distinct CDR3 sequences; 12% occur once, and the top ten carry approximately 0.46%. The TCR comes from a male donor with ankylosing spondylitis. This chain joins TRBV29-1 and TRBJ1-1, with TRBD1 matching over 8 bases. Sequencing was done on a sample of blood, either unsorted or a sorted T cell fraction (not recorded which). The CDR3 protein is CSGGGTGNTEAFF. CDR3 nucleotide sequence: TGCAGCGGGGGGGGGACAGGGAACACTGAAGCTTTCTTT.